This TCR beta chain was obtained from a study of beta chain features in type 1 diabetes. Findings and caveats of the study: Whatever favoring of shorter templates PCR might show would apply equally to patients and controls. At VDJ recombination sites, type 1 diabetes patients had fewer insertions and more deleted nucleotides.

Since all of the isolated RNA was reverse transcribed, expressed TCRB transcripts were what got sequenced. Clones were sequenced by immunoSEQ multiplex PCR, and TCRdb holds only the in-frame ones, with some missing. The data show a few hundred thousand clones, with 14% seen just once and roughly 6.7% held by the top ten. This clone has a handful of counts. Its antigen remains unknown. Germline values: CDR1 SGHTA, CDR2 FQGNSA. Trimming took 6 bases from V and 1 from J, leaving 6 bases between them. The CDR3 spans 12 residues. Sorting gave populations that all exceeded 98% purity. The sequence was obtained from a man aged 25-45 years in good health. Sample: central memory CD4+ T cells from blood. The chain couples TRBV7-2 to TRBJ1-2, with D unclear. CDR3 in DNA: TGTGCCAGCAGTGGACGTAACTATGGCTACACCTTC. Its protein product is CASSGRNYGYTF.